This T cell receptor (beta chain) emerged from a study of cytomegalovirus exposure and HLA in healthy donors. Study results and limitations: The classifier reportedly diagnosed cytomegalovirus status with high sensitivity and specificity.

The CDR3 covers 13 residues. The V gene's germline CDR1 is MNHNY and CDR2 SVGAGI (reference sequence). The V and J ends lost 5 bases and 1 base respectively, with 8 bases between them. For this clone: Its target is not known.

PCR amplification relied on 60 Vbeta primers (plus 13 Jbeta primers). Sequencing used immunoSEQ multiplex PCR; TCRdb keeps in-frame clones, though not all of them. The data show around 99,000 clones, 69% seen once. The rearrangement joins TRBV6-6 to TRBJ1-1; D unclear. The TCR sequence derives from a woman in her 70s in good health and CMV-seropositive. Sequencing was carried out using PBMCs. This CDR3 is CASSPQENTEAFF. The CDR3, as DNA: TGTGCCAGCAGTCCCCAGGAGAACACTGAAGCTTTCTTT.